These 25 T cell receptor beta chains were sequenced from one sample in a study of blood T cell repertoires in COVID-19. Measured with immunoSEQ multiplex PCR; TCRdb has only the in-frame clones, and not every one. In the table there are some 300,000 clones, approximately 90% of which are singletons. The sequencing input was PBMCs or T cells enriched from blood (not recorded which). All receptors derive from a woman between 35 and 50 years old who had recovered from COVID-19.

The chain combines TRBV5-1 with TRBJ2-7, with TRBD1 matching 9 bases. The CDR3 is 17 residues long. Germline V gives CDR1 SGHRS, CDR2 YFSETQ. After removal of 5 bases from V and 2 bases from J, the junction contained 14 bases not matched to a gene. The CDR3 nucleotides are TGCGCCAGCAGTTCTAACCTCCCCGGGACAGGGACCTACGAGCAGTACTTC. It is translated as CASSSNLPGTGTYEQYF. Variable domain in full (rest from reference TRBV5-1 and TRBJ2-7): KAGVTQTPRYLIKTRGQQVTLSCSPISGHRSVSWYQQTPGQGLQFLFEYFSETQRNKGNFPGRFSGRQFSNSRSEMNVSTLELGDSALYLCASSSNLPGTGTYEQYFGPGTRLTVT.

The CDR3 DNA sequence: TGTGCCAGTAGTATAGATCCGGGATACACAGATACGCAGTATTTT. This sequence encodes CASSIDPGYTDTQYF. This sequence joins TRBV19 and TRBJ2-3; a possible D gene is TRBD2 (5 bases). The V gene's germline CDR1 is LNHDA and CDR2 SQIVND (reference sequence). This CDR3 spans 15 amino acids. Trimming shortened V by 0 bases and J by 2 bases, and 9 bases separated the two germline ends.

In its sample, this clone was seen once. The V call is TRBV7-9, the J call TRBJ2-7, with D possibly TRBD1 on 5 matching bases. V lost 3 bases and J lost 1, with 10 bases in between. The CDR3 covers 14 residues. Per the germline V gene, CDR1 is SEHNR and CDR2 is FQNEAQ (reference sequence). In DNA, the CDR3 is TGTGCCAGCAGCTTTCTGACAGAATCCTACGAGCAGTACTTC. It codes for CASSFLTESYEQYF.

This clone was seen a single time. The J gene is TRBJ1-1, the V gene TRBV6-2 or TRBV6-3; 7 positions match TRBD1. From germline, CDR1 is MNHEY and CDR2 SVGEGT. Trimming took 6 bases from V and 1 from J; bases not matched to a gene: 8. The CDR3 has 15 amino acids. The CDR3 region is CASSTQGRTNTEAFF. DNA for the CDR3: TGTGCCAGCAGCACACAGGGGCGAACGAACACTGAAGCTTTCTTT.

The J gene is TRBJ2-7, the V gene TRBV27; 9 bases are shared with TRBD2. Germline CDR1 reads MNHEY; CDR2 reads SMNVEV (reference sequence). With 1 base clipped from V and 5 bases from J, the junction kept 6 bases outside the gene matches. The CDR3 sequence is 15 residues long. The CDR3 region has the DNA TGTGCCAGCAGTTTATGGGGGACTAGCTTCCACGAGCAGTACTTC. It codes for CASSLWGTSFHEQYF.

The chain combines TRBV21-1 with TRBJ2-2; the listed D gene, TRBD1, was not tested against the DNA. TRBV21-1 is recorded as a pseudogene. The length of the CDR3 is 15 residues. As DNA, the CDR3 is TGTGCCAGCTCTCAGTGGGGCCAGAACACCGGGGAGCTGTTTTTT. This encodes CASSQWGQNTGELFF.

The rearrangement links TRBV7-9 to TRBJ1-1; TRBD1 matches 10 bases. Per germline, CDR1 SEHNR and CDR2 FQNEAQ (reference sequence). The CDR3 consists of 18 residues. Unmatched junction bases numbered 14, after V lost 4 bases and J lost 3 bases. This CDR3 reads CASSCTPGQGCIYTEAFF. CDR3 nucleotides: TGTGCCAGCAGCTGTACCCCGGGACAGGGGTGTATCTACACTGAAGCTTTCTTT.

This rearrangement joins TRBV12-5 to TRBJ2-7; weak D call: TRBD2 (6 bases). Looked up from germline, CDR1 is LGHNT and CDR2 is FRNRAP. V shed 2 bases and J shed 0 bases, with 11 bases lying between them. This CDR3 has 15 amino acids. CDR3 sequence reads: CASGLFDGSSYEQYF. CDR3 nucleotides: TGTGCTAGTGGTTTGTTCGACGGGAGCTCCTACGAGCAGTACTTC.

V usage is TRBV3-1 (or the pseudogene TRBV3-2) and J usage is TRBJ2-5; the match to TRBD2 covers 8 bases. Per the germline V gene, CDR1 is LGHDT and CDR2 is YNNKEL (reference sequence). The CDR3 spans 17 residues. The V gene end was trimmed by 0 bases and the J gene end by 10 bases; junction bases not matched to a gene: 16. The CDR3 here is CASSQDVPTGTAGGQYF. The CDR3 region has the DNA TGTGCCAGCAGCCAAGACGTACCAACGGGGACTGCGGGGGGCCAGTACTTC.

The V and J genes are TRBV12-3 or TRBV12-4 and TRBJ1-2, with 7 positions matching TRBD1. V lost 5 bases to trimming and J lost 7 bases; unmatched junction nucleotides: 7. CDR3 size: 13 residues. The CDR3 DNA is TGTGCCAGCAGTCCCCGGGACAGAGGTGGCTACACCTTC. It is translated as CASSPRDRGGYTF.

The V and J genes are TRBV2 and TRBJ2-7; perhaps TRBD2 as D (6 bases). Germline V CDR1 and CDR2: SNHLY, FYNNEI. Trimming stripped 5 bases from V and 2 bases from J, with 16 bases between. This CDR3 is built from 15 residues. The CDR3 DNA follows: TGTGCCAGCAGTATTGGGGCGGGATCAGCCTACGAGCAGTACTTC. Translation: CASSIGAGSAYEQYF.

The V and J genes are TRBV6-5 and TRBJ1-6; D gene ambiguous. Germline loops: CDR1 MNHEY, CDR2 SVGAGI. Trimming stripped 5 bases from V and 7 bases from J, with 12 bases between. This CDR3 spans 14 amino acids. CDR3 in DNA: TGTGCCAGCAGTAGAGGGCGTCTAAATTCACCCCTCCACTTT. Its translation is CASSRGRLNSPLHF.

The J gene is TRBJ2-7, the V gene TRBV4-1; TRBD2 matches 12 bases. There are 17 residues in the CDR3. The germline gives CDR1 MGHRA, CDR2 YSYEKL. V gave up 5 bases and J gave up 2 bases; unmatched junction bases: 10. The CDR3 spells CASSVWTSGELPYEQYF. The DNA for the CDR3 is TGCGCCAGCAGCGTATGGACTAGCGGGGAACTTCCCTACGAGCAGTACTTC.

V gene TRBV19 combines with J gene TRBJ2-7; TRBD1 is a possible D gene (6 bases). Per germline, CDR1 LNHDA and CDR2 SQIVND (reference sequence). Trimming took 5 bases from V and 5 from J, leaving 16 bases between them. There are 14 residues in the CDR3. The CDR3 DNA is TGTGCCAGTAGTGACTCCAGGGGTCACCACGAGCAGTACTTC. It is translated as CASSDSRGHHEQYF.

The chain couples TRBV3-1 (or the pseudogene TRBV3-2) to TRBJ1-6; D possibly corresponds to TRBD1 (6 bases). The CDR3 is made up of 12 amino acids. Germline-derived CDR1 and CDR2 are LGHDT and YNNKEL (reference sequence). V gave up 2 bases and J gave up 14 bases, with 10 bases separating them. The CDR3 is CASSQRTASLHF. The DNA for the CDR3 is TGTGCCAGCAGCCAAAGGACAGCATCCCTCCACTTT.

This chain joins TRBV7-2 and TRBJ2-3; 7 bases align to TRBD2. The CDR3 is made up of 17 amino acids. The germline V gene encodes CDR1 SGHTA and CDR2 FQGNSA. The V gene end was trimmed by 0 bases and the J gene end by 0 bases; junction bases not matched to a gene: 6. The CDR3 sequence: CASSLAASGISTDTQYF. The CDR3 nucleotides read TGTGCCAGCAGCTTAGCCGCTAGCGGAATCAGCACAGATACGCAGTATTTT.

In this sample, this clone turned up once. The chain has TRBV4-3 and TRBJ1-2; no reliable D call. The CDR3 length is 14 residues. Germline values: CDR1 LGHNA, CDR2 YSLEER. Deletions cut 4 bases from V and 0 bases from J, with 9 bases between. The CDR3 protein is CASSRTTPNYGYTF. CDR3 sequence (DNA): TGCGCCAGCAGCCGGACTACGCCTAACTATGGCTACACCTTC.

The chain carries TRBV9 and TRBJ2-2; TRBD2 aligns across 9 bases. The CDR3 has 15 amino acids. Trimming at V came to 2 bases and at J to 3 bases, leaving 2 bases not matched to a gene. CDR1 is SGDLS and CDR2 is YYNGEE in the germline V gene. For the CDR3, the DNA is TGTGCCAGCAGCGTGAGGACTAGCGACACCGGGGAGCTGTTTTTT. Its protein product is CASSVRTSDTGELFF.

A single count supports this clone. The CDR3 loop is CASSSTGGKEGEQFF. CDR3 DNA sequence: TGCGCCAGCAGCTCCACAGGGGGCAAAGAGGGTGAGCAGTTCTTC. The genes are TRBV5-1 and TRBJ2-1, with 9 bases identical to TRBD1. The V segment lost 3 bases and the J segment 9 bases; nucleotides outside the gene matches: 10. Germline V gene lookup returns CDR1 SGHRS and CDR2 YFSETQ. The CDR3 sequence is 15 residues long.

The chain employs TRBV6-5 and TRBJ2-1; D unclear. Trimming removed 8 bases from V and 10 bases from J, with 9 bases in between. Germline V gene sequence: CDR1 MNHEY, CDR2 SVGAGI. The CDR3 has 10 residues. CDR3 in amino acids: CASARSEQFF. In DNA, the CDR3 is TGTGCCAGCGCGAGGAGCGAGCAGTTCTTC.

The V gene is TRBV28, the J gene TRBJ1-1; maybe TRBD1 (5 bases). CDR1 is MDHEN and CDR2 is SYDVKM in the germline V gene. The length of the CDR3 is 14 residues. The V end was cut by 2 bases, the J end by 7 bases, with 14 bases between. The CDR3 nucleotides are TGTGCCAGCAGTTTAGGAAGGGGATGGAGTGAAGCTTTCTTT. Translation gives CASSLGRGWSEAFF.

The chain links TRBV15 to TRBJ1-3; 9 bases match TRBD1. J was trimmed by 3 bases and V by 0 bases; bases with no gene match: 3. CDR3 length: 16 residues. CDR1 is LNHNV and CDR2 is YYDKDF in the germline V gene (reference sequence). DNA for the CDR3: TGTGCCACCAGCAGAGAACAGGGGGCAGTTGGAAACACCATATATTTT. This sequence encodes CATSREQGAVGNTIYF.

The rearrangement links TRBV15 to TRBJ1-1; 7 positions match TRBD1. Per the germline V gene, CDR1 is LNHNV and CDR2 is YYDKDF (reference sequence). This CDR3 spans 14 amino acids. The junction had 7 bases not matched to a gene; V was cut back by 4 bases and J by 5 bases. For the CDR3, the DNA is TGTGCCACCAGCAAGGGGACAGCCGGGACTGAAGCTTTCTTT. Translating it yields CATSKGTAGTEAFF.

The V gene is TRBV10-3, the J gene TRBJ2-1; 9 bases match TRBD1. The germline V gene has CDR1 ENHRY and CDR2 SYGVKD. The V gene end was trimmed by 10 bases and the J gene end by 0 bases; junction bases not matched to a gene: 10. The CDR3 spans 16 residues. CDR3 DNA: TGTGCCACCGTTACAGGGGGCTCTAGCTCCTACAATGAGCAGTTCTTC. Amino acid sequence: CATVTGGSSSYNEQFF.

The chain combines TRBV11-3 with TRBJ2-1, with TRBD2 matching 9 bases. The CDR3 spans 18 residues. Germline-derived CDR1 and CDR2 are SGHNT and YENEEA. With 0 bases clipped from V and 8 bases from J, the junction kept 14 bases outside the gene matches. The DNA for the CDR3 is TGTGCCAGCAGCTTAGATGCCCTGACTAGCGGACCTTTGGATGAGCAGTTCTTC. Its translation: CASSLDALTSGPLDEQFF.